This T cell receptor beta chain stems from a study of cytomegalovirus exposure and HLA in healthy donors. J lost 6 bases, V lost 1 base, and 2 bases had no gene match. The CDR3 runs to 14 residues. Germline CDR1 is LGHNA and CDR2 is YSLEER. The PCR was carried out with 60 Vbeta primers and 13 Jbeta primers. This table comes from immunoSEQ multiplex PCR, and its TCRdb copy is limited to in-frame clones, with some not included. The sample lists around 200,000 clones, about four fifths seen once, with around 9.6% in the top ten. V gene TRBV4-3 combines with J gene TRBJ2-1; 8 positions match TRBD1. This sequence was found in a woman aged 50 to 60 in good health and CMV-seropositive. Material for sequencing was PBMCs. The CDR3 sequence is CASSQGTGGNEQFF. The CDR3 nucleotides are TGCGCCAGCAGCCAAGGAACAGGGGGCAATGAGCAGTTCTTC.